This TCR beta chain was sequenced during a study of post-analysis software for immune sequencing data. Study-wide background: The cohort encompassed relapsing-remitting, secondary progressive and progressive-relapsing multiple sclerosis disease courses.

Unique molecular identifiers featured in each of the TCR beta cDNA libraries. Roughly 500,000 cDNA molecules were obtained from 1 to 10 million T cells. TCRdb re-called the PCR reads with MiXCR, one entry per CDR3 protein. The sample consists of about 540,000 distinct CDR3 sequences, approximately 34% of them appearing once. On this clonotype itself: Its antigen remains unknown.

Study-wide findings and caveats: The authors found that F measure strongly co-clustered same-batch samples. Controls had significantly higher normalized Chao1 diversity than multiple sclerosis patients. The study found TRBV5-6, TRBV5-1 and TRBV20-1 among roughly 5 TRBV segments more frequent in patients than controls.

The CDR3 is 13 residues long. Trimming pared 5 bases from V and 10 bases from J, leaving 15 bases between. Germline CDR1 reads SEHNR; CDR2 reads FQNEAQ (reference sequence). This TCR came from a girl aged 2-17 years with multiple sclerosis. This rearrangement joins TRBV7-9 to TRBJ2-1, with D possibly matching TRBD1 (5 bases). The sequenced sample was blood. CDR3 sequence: CASSPDSGGEQFF. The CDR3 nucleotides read TGTGCCAGCAGCCCAGACAGTGGCGGAGAGCAGTTCTTC.